The 22 T cell receptor beta chains in this list originate from one sample, sequenced in a study of cytomegalovirus exposure and HLA in healthy donors. Primers included in the PCR were 60 Vbeta and 13 Jbeta primers. Produced via immunoSEQ multiplex PCR; TCRdb's table is partial and in-frame only. The sample includes about 160,000 clones, about four fifths of them seen just once. The sequenced sample consisted of PBMCs. The source is a woman between 50 and 59 years old in good health and CMV-seronegative.

The chain carries TRBV6-1 and TRBJ1-5; TRBD1 aligns across 8 bases. The CDR3 runs 16 residues. Germline V CDR1 and CDR2: MNHNS, SASEGT. The ends lost 0 bases at V and 7 bases at J; junction bases unmatched: 8. CDR3 sequence (DNA): TGTGCCAGCAGTGAAGCGCTAACAGGGGGAAGACAGCCCCAGCATTTT. Amino acids: CASSEALTGGRQPQHF.

The CDR3: CASRLDSGHGYTF. The CDR3 coding sequence is TGTGCCAGCAGGTTGGATTCAGGCCATGGCTACACCTTC. The V gene is TRBV27, the J gene TRBJ1-2; no reliable D call. The germline V gene has CDR1 MNHEY and CDR2 SMNVEV (reference sequence). The V end lost 6 bases, the J end lost 6 bases, and 14 bases lay between the germline ends. The CDR3 runs 13 residues.

In this sample, this clone turned up once. V is TRBV28 and J is TRBJ2-5; TRBD2 aligns across 9 bases. The CDR3 contains 15 residues. The germline CDR1 and CDR2 sequences are MDHEN and SYDVKM. With V trimmed by 6 bases and J by 3 bases, 8 bases remained unmatched. The CDR3 region is CASSSPSSGKETQYF. CDR3 sequence (DNA): TGTGCCAGCAGCTCCCCGTCTAGCGGGAAAGAGACCCAGTACTTC. Looking up the rest from reference TRBV28 and TRBJ2-5 gives the full variable domain: DVKVTQSSRYLVKRTGEKVFLECVQDMDHENMFWYRQDPGLGLRLIYFSYDVKMKEKGDIPEGYSVSREKKERFSLILESASTNQTSMYLCASSSPSSGKETQYFGPGTRLLVL.

The chain is built from TRBV15 and TRBJ2-5, with 7 bases identical to TRBD2. This CDR3 has 15 amino acids. The V gene end was trimmed by 1 base and the J gene end by 2 bases; junction bases not matched to a gene: 4. The germline V gene encodes CDR1 LNHNV and CDR2 YYDKDF (reference sequence). This CDR3 reads CATSRVLGGQETQYF. The CDR3 nucleotides read TGTGCCACCAGCAGAGTTCTCGGGGGGCAAGAGACCCAGTACTTC.

V and J are TRBV7-9 and TRBJ2-4; 7 bases fit TRBD1. CDR3 size: 15 residues. CDR1 SEHNR and CDR2 FQNEAQ come from the germline V gene (reference sequence). The V and J ends lost 1 base and 7 bases, in that order; junction bases with no gene match: 7. This CDR3 is CASSLGPGGRNIQYF. The CDR3 DNA is TGTGCCAGCAGCTTAGGGCCAGGGGGTAGGAACATTCAGTACTTC.

This rearrangement joins TRBV5-1 to TRBJ2-1; TRBD2 is a possible D gene (5 bases). Germline CDR1 and CDR2: SGHRS and YFSETQ. The germline V and J ends were trimmed by 4 bases and 10 bases, with 18 bases remaining between them. The CDR3 contains 14 residues. The chain's CDR3 is CASSAGEQFQEQFF. The CDR3 region has the DNA TGCGCCAGCAGCGCTGGGGAGCAGTTTCAGGAGCAGTTCTTC.

V is TRBV7-3 and J is TRBJ2-7, with a weak D call TRBD2 (6 bases). There are 13 residues in the CDR3. The V and J ends lost 2 bases and 6 bases respectively, with 11 bases between them. Germline CDR1 reads SGHTA; CDR2 reads FQGTGA. DNA for the CDR3: TGTGCCAGCAGCTTACGCGGAGGGTTCGAGCAGTACTTC. This encodes CASSLRGGFEQYF. The variable domain in full, with the rest retrieved from reference TRBV7-3 and TRBJ2-7, is GAGVSQTPSNKVTEKGKYVELRCDPISGHTALYWYRQSLGQGPEFLIYFQGTGAADDSGLPNDRFFAVRPEGSVSTLKIQRTERGDSAVYLCASSLRGGFEQYFGPGTRLTVT.

The chain is built from TRBV7-2 and TRBJ2-2; 11 bases align to TRBD2. The germline gives CDR1 SGHTA, CDR2 FQGNSA. The CDR3 loop spans 16 amino acids. With 5 bases clipped from V and 6 bases from J, the junction kept 8 bases outside the gene matches. The CDR3 region is CASSSSGGVPAGELFF. CDR3 nucleotides: TGTGCCAGCAGCAGTAGCGGGGGGGTCCCCGCCGGGGAGCTGTTTTTT.

The rearrangement uses TRBV30 and TRBJ2-5, with TRBD2 matching 10 bases. The ends lost 4 bases at V and 5 bases at J; junction bases unmatched: 13. The CDR3 is made up of 16 amino acids. Germline assignment: CDR1 GTSNPN and CDR2 SVGIG (reference sequence). CDR3 bases: TGTGCCTGGACCCAAGGCAGGACTAGCGGCCGGGAGACCCAGTACTTC. Translated: CAWTQGRTSGRETQYF.

The chain is built from TRBV5-1 and TRBJ2-3, with a possible D match to TRBD2 (6 bases). Trimming removed 4 bases at V and 8 bases at J, with 14 bases between. This CDR3 is built from 13 residues. The V gene's germline CDR1 is SGHRS and CDR2 YFSETQ. The DNA for the CDR3 is TGCGCCAGCAGCCCCCCACCGGAGGGTACGCAGTATTTT. It is translated as CASSPPPEGTQYF.

The chain recombines TRBV7-2 with TRBJ2-7; D is unresolved. Germline V gives CDR1 SGHTA, CDR2 FQGNSA. There are 12 residues in the CDR3. The V and J ends lost 5 bases and 0 bases respectively, with 5 bases between them. The chain's CDR3 is CASSISSYEQYF. CDR3 bases: TGTGCCAGCAGCATCAGCTCCTACGAGCAGTACTTC.

The genes are TRBV6-1 and TRBJ2-7, with D tentatively TRBD1 (6 bases). Germline V lookup: CDR1 MNHNS, CDR2 SASEGT. The CDR3 has 15 amino acids. Trimming shortened V by 7 bases and J by 0 bases, and 16 bases separated the two germline ends. The CDR3 coding sequence is TGTGCCAGCACGTCCGGGACATTGCGCTCCTACGAGCAGTACTTC. It encodes CASTSGTLRSYEQYF.

The V gene is TRBV19, the J gene TRBJ1-5; D gene uncertain. CDR1 is LNHDA and CDR2 is SQIVND in the germline V gene (reference sequence). Deletions cut 5 bases from V and 7 bases from J, with 12 bases between. The CDR3 runs to 13 residues. The CDR3 DNA follows: TGTGCCAGTAGTGCTACAGCGGACCAGCCCCAGCATTTT. Translated, it gives CASSATADQPQHF.

The rearrangement links TRBV20-1 to TRBJ2-7; D is unclear. The V gene's germline CDR1 is DFQATT and CDR2 SNEGSKA (reference sequence). The CDR3 covers 10 residues. V shed 6 bases and J shed 7 bases, with 10 bases lying between them. The CDR3 sequence: CSAHLGEQYF. The CDR3 DNA reads TGCAGTGCCCATCTCGGGGAGCAGTACTTC.

This clone was recorded a few times. This chain's CDR3 is CASSATGATNEKLFF. The DNA for the CDR3 is TGTGCCAGCAGCGCCACAGGGGCAACTAATGAAAAACTGTTTTTT. The rearrangement uses TRBV9 and TRBJ1-4; 7 positions match TRBD1. Trimming cost V 3 bases and J 0 bases; bases outside gene matches: 2. The germline V gene has CDR1 SGDLS and CDR2 YYNGEE. This CDR3 is built from 15 residues.

The chain links TRBV4-3 to TRBJ1-3; D not certain. CDR1 is LGHNA and CDR2 is YSLEER in the germline V gene. V was trimmed by 1 base and J by 0 bases, leaving 7 bases between them. This CDR3 is 15 amino acids long. The CDR3 spells CASSQVASSGNTIYF. The CDR3 nucleotides are TGCGCCAGCAGCCAAGTAGCTAGCTCTGGAAACACCATATATTTT.

The gene calls are TRBV6-6 and TRBJ1-2; D remains ambiguous. Per germline, CDR1 MNHNY and CDR2 SVGAGI (reference sequence). The length of the CDR3 is 15 residues. V lost 7 bases to trimming and J lost 4 bases, with 19 bases between them. CDR3 coding DNA: TGTGCCAGCACGGAAAAGACAAACGCCCTCTATGGCTACACCTTC. This gives the protein CASTEKTNALYGYTF.

V is TRBV7-9 and J is TRBJ1-2; a possible D gene is TRBD1 (5 bases). The CDR3 runs to 15 residues. Trimming pared 2 bases from V and 6 bases from J, leaving 16 bases between. Germline CDR1 is SEHNR and CDR2 is FQNEAQ (reference sequence). The CDR3 is CASSLYSGAGHGYTF. The CDR3 DNA is TGTGCCAGCAGCTTATATAGTGGGGCAGGACATGGCTACACCTTC. Full variable domain (remainder filled in from reference TRBV7-9 and TRBJ1-2): DTGVSQNPRHKITKRGQNVTFRCDPISEHNRLYWYRQTLGQGPEFLTYFQNEAQLEKSRLLSDRFSAERPKGSFSTLEIQRTEQGDSAMYLCASSLYSGAGHGYTFGSGTRLTVV.

The genes are TRBV9 and TRBJ2-3; tentative D call: TRBD2 (5 bases). The CDR3 loop spans 14 amino acids. Germline values: CDR1 SGDLS, CDR2 YYNGEE. V dropped 5 bases and J dropped 0 bases, with 10 bases sitting between them. CDR3 in DNA: TGTGCCAGCAGAGGGAGCCTAAGCACAGATACGCAGTATTTT. Protein: CASRGSLSTDTQYF.

V gene TRBV18 combines with J gene TRBJ2-3; D is perhaps TRBD1 (5 bases). CDR1 is KGHSH and CDR2 is LQKENI in the germline V gene. The V gene lost 3 bases and the J gene lost 3 bases, with 13 bases spanning the gap. This CDR3 comprises 15 residues. CDR3 loop: CASSPTRVGTDTQYF. CDR3 DNA: TGTGCCAGCTCACCCACCAGGGTTGGTACAGATACGCAGTATTTT.

V is TRBV7-6 and J is TRBJ2-7; 7 nucleotides agree with TRBD2. The J segment lost 2 bases and the V segment lost 6 bases, leaving 4 bases of the junction unmatched. Germline lookup yields CDR1 SGHVS and CDR2 FNYEAQ. The CDR3 is made up of 13 amino acids. The CDR3 here is CASSSTSAYEQYF. The CDR3 bases are TGTGCCAGCAGTAGTACTAGCGCCTACGAGCAGTACTTC.

The chain recombines TRBV9 with TRBJ2-7; 9 bases fit TRBD1. Losses at the gene ends were 4 bases for V and 3 bases for J; bases not matched to a gene: 5. CDR3 length: 14 amino acids. CDR1 is SGDLS, CDR2 YYNGEE, per germline. The CDR3 coding sequence is TGTGCCAGCAGCCTCGGGACAGGGAGCTACGAGCAGTACTTC. Its translation: CASSLGTGSYEQYF.